This T cell receptor (beta chain) was sequenced during a study of shared clonotypes between healthy human individuals. Study results and caveats: Shared clonotypes across all four donors exceeded non-shared ones in generation probability.

As to this clone: Its antigen is not known.

The table came from immunoSEQ multiplex PCR; TCRdb's copy has only in-frame clones and leaves some out. The table includes approximately 590,000 clones, around 95% detected once. The naive CD8 population came from CD45RO-negative cells selected for CCR7, without terminally differentiated effector memory CD45RA+ cells. With V trimmed by 3 bases and J by 0 bases, 8 bases remained unmatched. The CDR3 totals 17 residues. Germline-derived CDR1 and CDR2 are SGHNT and YYREEE (reference sequence). Sequencing was carried out using naive CD8+ T cells sorted from blood. The receptor was isolated from a woman in her thirties in good health. This chain joins TRBV5-4 and TRBJ2-3; TRBD2 matches at 9 bases. DNA for the CDR3: TGTGCCAGCAGCTCTCAGACTAGCGGAGCTAGCACAGATACGCAGTATTTT. This gives the protein CASSSQTSGASTDTQYF.